A selection of T cell receptor beta chains follows, all from one sample in a study of cytomegalovirus exposure and HLA in healthy donors. Generated by immunoSEQ multiplex PCR, the TCRdb table keeps only in-frame clones and is missing some. The sample yields 200,000 to 250,000 clones, around 80% seen once. Sample: PBMCs. These receptors came from a girl aged 2 to 10 in good health and CMV-seronegative. Each CDR3 is given without its conserved first and last residue.

V: TRBV19
J: TRBJ2-7
length: 11
CDR3: ASTPGGGYEQY

V: TRBV19
J: TRBJ2-3
length: 13
CDR3: ASSYRDTRTDTQY

V: TRBV19
J: TRBJ1-1
length: 13
CDR3: ASSIGGRENTEAF

V: TRBV5-1
J: TRBJ1-1
length: 12
CDR3: ASSLDASVTEAF

V: TRBV19
J: TRBJ1-5
length: 11
CDR3: ASSPQGDQPQH

V: TRBV12-5
J: TRBJ1-1
length: 12
CDR3: ASGPPRRATEAF

V: TRBV9
J: TRBJ2-7
length: 13
CDR3: ASSVGATGSYEQY

V: TRBV4-1
J: TRBJ2-1
length: 13
CDR3: ASRLAGAFENEQF

V: TRBV25-1
J: TRBJ2-7
length: 12
CDR3: ASSTQTGGDEQY

V: TRBV5-6
J: TRBJ1-2
length: 12
CDR3: ASSLSTFVYGYT

V: TRBV30
J: TRBJ2-2
length: 13
CDR3: AWALGLANTGELF

V: TRBV7-9
J: TRBJ2-1
length: 16
CDR3: ASSLTPGLAFSYNEQF

V: TRBV7-9
J: TRBJ2-3
length: 13
CDR3: ASSLEAGGSNTQY

V: TRBV7-8
J: TRBJ1-1
length: 12
CDR3: ASTLGTGNTEAF

V: TRBV6-1
J: TRBJ1-2
length: 11
CDR3: AVRDSGDYGYT

V: TRBV7-6
J: TRBJ2-5
length: 11
CDR3: ASSPPGGPGQY

V: TRBV7-9
J: TRBJ1-6
length: 13
CDR3: ASSHTGQGNSPPH

V: TRBV25-1
J: TRBJ2-2
length: 14
CDR3: ASSEEDGTNTGELF

V: TRBV5-5
J: TRBJ1-5
length: 14
CDR3: ASSPASSRVDQPQH

V: TRBV15
J: TRBJ1-6
length: 10
CDR3: ATKTGNSPLH

V: TRBV2
J: TRBJ2-6
length: 13
CDR3: ASSEDNPGANVLT

V: TRBV12-2
J: TRBJ1-2
length: 16
CDR3: ALQTPGTSKSFYFGYT

V: TRBV7-3
J: TRBJ2-3
length: 13
CDR3: ASSFSGGAIDTQY

V: TRBV4-2
J: TRBJ2-1
length: 17
CDR3: ASSRRRGTSGRAFNEQF

V: TRBV7-9
J: TRBJ2-1
length: 15
CDR3: ASSLRLAGGRYNEQF

V: TRBV5-1
J: TRBJ1-2
length: 12
CDR3: ASSYVSRGGGYT

V: TRBV19
J: TRBJ1-5
length: 12
CDR3: ASRVRQANQPQH

V: TRBV28
J: TRBJ2-7
length: 14
CDR3: ASTARWASGYYEQY

V: TRBV5-6
J: TRBJ1-1
length: 10
CDR3: ASSRTGVVAF

V: TRBV7-9
J: TRBJ2-3
length: 15
CDR3: ASSHLPAGGGTDTQY

V: TRBV9
J: TRBJ2-3
length: 11
CDR3: ASSVRRSGAQY

V: TRBV18
J: TRBJ1-6
length: 11
CDR3: ASSPDRDRPLH

V: TRBV5-6
J: TRBJ1-1
length: 12
CDR3: ASSLSQGDTEAF

V: TRBV5-1
J: TRBJ2-3
length: 12
CDR3: ASSFTSGTDTQY

V: TRBV2
J: TRBJ1-1
length: 11
CDR3: ASSVTGATEAF

V: TRBV2
J: TRBJ1-2
length: 13
CDR3: ASSARQGNMNGYT

V: TRBV11-2
J: TRBJ2-5
length: 13
CDR3: ASSLDHPGRETQY

V: TRBV2
J: .
length: 10
CDR3: TSSVDSYEQY

V: TRBV7-8
J: TRBJ2-7
length: 11
CDR3: ASSPGSLGEQY

V: TRBV5-1
J: TRBJ2-1
length: 13
CDR3: ASSSAGGIVHEQF

V: TRBV19
J: TRBJ1-2
length: 15
CDR3: ASRQMDRDRTSYGYT

V: TRBV6-6
J: TRBJ1-2
length: 11
CDR3: ASSYRSGGGYT

V: TRBV7-2
J: TRBJ1-1
length: 13
CDR3: ASSLVGQGYTEAF

V: TRBV5-1
J: TRBJ2-1
length: 13
CDR3: ASSLDPGVVGEQF

V: TRBV7-2
J: TRBJ1-6
length: 14
CDR3: ASSSRRSSYNSPLH

V: TRBV11-1
J: TRBJ2-7
length: 15
CDR3: ASSFLQREGFFYEQY

V: TRBV5-1
J: TRBJ2-1
length: 17
CDR3: ASSLPGGSSGMDIDEQF

V: TRBV30
J: TRBJ1-5
length: 11
CDR3: AWSVEEYQPQH

V: TRBV15
J: TRBJ2-7
length: 10
CDR3: ATSRAGEEQY

V: TRBV18
J: TRBJ2-7
length: 16
CDR3: ASSPPVILRDFPYEQY